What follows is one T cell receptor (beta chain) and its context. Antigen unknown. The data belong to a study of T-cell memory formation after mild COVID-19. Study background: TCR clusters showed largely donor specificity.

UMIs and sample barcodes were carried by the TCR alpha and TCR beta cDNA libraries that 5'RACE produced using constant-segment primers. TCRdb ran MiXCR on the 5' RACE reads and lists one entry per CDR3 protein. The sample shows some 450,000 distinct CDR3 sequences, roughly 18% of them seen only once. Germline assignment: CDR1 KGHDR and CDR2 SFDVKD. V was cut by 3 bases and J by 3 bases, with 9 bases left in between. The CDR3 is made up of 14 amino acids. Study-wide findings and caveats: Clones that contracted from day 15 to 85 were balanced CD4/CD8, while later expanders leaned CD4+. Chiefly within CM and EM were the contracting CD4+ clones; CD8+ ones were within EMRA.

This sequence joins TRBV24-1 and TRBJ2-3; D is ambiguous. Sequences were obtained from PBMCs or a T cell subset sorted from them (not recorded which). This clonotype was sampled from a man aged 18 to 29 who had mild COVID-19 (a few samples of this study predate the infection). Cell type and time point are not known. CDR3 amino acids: CATSDRVGTDTQYF. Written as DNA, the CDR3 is TGTGCCACCAGTGATCGGGTAGGGACAGATACGCAGTATTTT.